The clone carrying this TCR beta chain has a count of ten or more. The use of a sample-barcoded 5' primer and a J-beta primer mix characterized a second PCR of roughly 6 to 11 cycles. TCRdb reanalysed the 5' RACE reads using MiXCR and keeps one entry per CDR3 protein. In the table there are over 500,000 distinct CDR3 sequences, 52% of which are singletons. These data are taken from a study of blood T cells in healthy people across ages. The receptor was derived from an elderly woman in good health. Sequenced input: blood.

CDR3 region: CASSLARPGQETQYF. Written as DNA, the CDR3 is TGTGCCAGCAGTTTAGCGCGGCCCGGTCAAGAGACCCAGTACTTC. V is TRBV12-3 or TRBV12-4 and J is TRBJ2-5; D gene unclear. The CDR3 has 15 residues. Trimming took off 0 bases at V and 2 bases at J, with 10 bases between the two ends.